Sequencing of this TCR beta chain was carried out in a study of blood T cell repertoires in COVID-19. Across the study: Spain, Italy and the United States supplied samples that represented acute and convalescent COVID-19. From T cells, B-cell-depleted T cells, or PBMCs came the material, which was cDNA or gDNA.

Original analysis: From reference gene primer amplification, estimates of nucleated cell counts were derived. Libraries were prepared by immunoSEQ multiplex PCR; TCRdb keeps only in-frame clonotypes and omits some of them. V, J and clone size reflect that table, while D and trimming were determined from the DNA. The repertoire holds roughly 120,000 clones, roughly nine tenths seen once, with 7.9% in the top ten. The CDR3 has 14 residues. The V and J ends lost 3 bases and 5 bases, in that order; junction bases with no gene match: 4. The germline V gene has CDR1 GTSNPN and CDR2 SVGIG (reference sequence).

Sequenced material: peripheral blood. The TCR was taken from a man aged 65 to 85 who had recovered from COVID-19. The rearrangement uses TRBV30 and TRBJ2-5; TRBD2 aligns across 12 bases. Here the CDR3 DNA reads TGTGCCTGGAGAAAGACTAGCGGGAGTGAGACCCAGTACTTC. Encoded protein: CAWRKTSGSETQYF.